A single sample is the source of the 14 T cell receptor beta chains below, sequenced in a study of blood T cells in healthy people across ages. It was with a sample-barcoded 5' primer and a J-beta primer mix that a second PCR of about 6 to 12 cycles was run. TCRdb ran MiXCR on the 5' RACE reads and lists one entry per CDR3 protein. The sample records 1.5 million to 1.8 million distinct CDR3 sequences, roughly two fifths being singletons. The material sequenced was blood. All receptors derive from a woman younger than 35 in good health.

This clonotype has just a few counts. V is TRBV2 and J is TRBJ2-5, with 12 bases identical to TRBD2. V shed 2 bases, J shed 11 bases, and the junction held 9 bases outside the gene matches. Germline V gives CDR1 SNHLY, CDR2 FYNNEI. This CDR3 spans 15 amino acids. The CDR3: CASSELAGGPEEQYF. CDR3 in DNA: TGTGCCAGCAGTGAACTAGCGGGAGGGCCTGAAGAGCAGTACTTC.

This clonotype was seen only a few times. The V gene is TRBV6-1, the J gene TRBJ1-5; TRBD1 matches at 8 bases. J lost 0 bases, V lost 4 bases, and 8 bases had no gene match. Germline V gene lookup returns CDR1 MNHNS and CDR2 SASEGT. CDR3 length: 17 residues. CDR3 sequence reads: CASSGQGRGASNQPQHF. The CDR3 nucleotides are TGTGCCAGCAGTGGACAGGGGAGAGGGGCTAGCAATCAGCCCCAGCATTTT.

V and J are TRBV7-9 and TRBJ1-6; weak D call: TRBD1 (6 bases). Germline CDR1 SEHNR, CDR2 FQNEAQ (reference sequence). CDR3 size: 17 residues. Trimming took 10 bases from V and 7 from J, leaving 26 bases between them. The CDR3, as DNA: TGTGCCATTCACAGGGATCCCCCTTATACGGTGAATTCACCCCTCCACTTT. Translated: CAIHRDPPYTVNSPLHF.

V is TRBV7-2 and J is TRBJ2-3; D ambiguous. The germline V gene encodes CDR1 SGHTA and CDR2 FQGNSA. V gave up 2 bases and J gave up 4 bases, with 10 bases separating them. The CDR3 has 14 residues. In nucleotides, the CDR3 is TGTGCCAGCAGCTTATACTCTGGGGCAGATACGCAGTATTTT. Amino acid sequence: CASSLYSGADTQYF.

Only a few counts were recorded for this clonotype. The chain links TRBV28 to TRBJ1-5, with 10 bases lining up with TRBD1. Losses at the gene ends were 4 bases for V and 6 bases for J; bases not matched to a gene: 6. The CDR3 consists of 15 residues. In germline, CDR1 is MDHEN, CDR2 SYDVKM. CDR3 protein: CASSSWGQGLQPQHF. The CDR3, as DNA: TGTGCCAGCAGTTCCTGGGGACAGGGGCTTCAGCCCCAGCATTTT.

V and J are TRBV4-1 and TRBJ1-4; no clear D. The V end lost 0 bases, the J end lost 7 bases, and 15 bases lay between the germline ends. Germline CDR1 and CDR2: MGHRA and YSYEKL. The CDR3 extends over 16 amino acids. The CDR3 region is CASSQEGYGVGEKLFF. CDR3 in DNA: TGCGCCAGCAGCCAAGAGGGTTACGGGGTCGGTGAAAAACTGTTTTTT.

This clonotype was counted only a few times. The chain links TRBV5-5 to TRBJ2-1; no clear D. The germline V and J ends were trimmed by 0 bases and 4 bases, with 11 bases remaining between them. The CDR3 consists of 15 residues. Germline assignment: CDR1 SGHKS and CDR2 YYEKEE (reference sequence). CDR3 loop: CASSLGRALYNEQFF. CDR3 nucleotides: TGTGCCAGCAGCTTGGGTAGGGCTTTATACAATGAGCAGTTCTTC.

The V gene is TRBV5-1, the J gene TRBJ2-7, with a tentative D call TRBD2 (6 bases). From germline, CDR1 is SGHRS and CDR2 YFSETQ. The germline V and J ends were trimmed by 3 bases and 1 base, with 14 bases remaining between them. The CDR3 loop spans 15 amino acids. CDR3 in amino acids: CASSSTGLKSYEQYF. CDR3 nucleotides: TGCGCCAGCAGCTCTACGGGACTGAAATCCTACGAGCAGTACTTC.

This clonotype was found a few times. The CDR3, as DNA: TGCAGCGTTGTTTCACAGGGGGCGGGCGAGCAGTACTTC. This gives the protein CSVVSQGAGEQYF. This chain connects TRBV29-1 to TRBJ2-7; TRBD1 matches 9 bases. V was clipped by 4 bases and J by 6 bases; unmatched bases: 7. The germline CDR1 and CDR2 sequences are SQVTM and ANQGSEA. The CDR3 is 13 amino acids.

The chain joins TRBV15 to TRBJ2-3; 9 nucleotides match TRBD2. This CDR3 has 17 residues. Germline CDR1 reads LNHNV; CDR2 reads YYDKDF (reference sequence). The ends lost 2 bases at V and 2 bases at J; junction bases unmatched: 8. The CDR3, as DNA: TGTGCCACCAGCAGATCTCCGGGACTAGCATCCACAGATACGCAGTATTTT. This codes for CATSRSPGLASTDTQYF.

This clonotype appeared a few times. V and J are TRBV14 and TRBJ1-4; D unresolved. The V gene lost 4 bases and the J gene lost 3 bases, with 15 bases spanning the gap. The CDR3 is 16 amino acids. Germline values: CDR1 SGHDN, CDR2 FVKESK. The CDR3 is CASSRLGLSSNEKLFF. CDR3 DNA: TGTGCCAGCAGCCGACTGGGCCTTTCCTCTAATGAAAAACTGTTTTTT.

This chain's CDR3 is CASSFLTGVSGNTIYF. The CDR3 coding sequence is TGTGCCAGCAGCTTCCTTACAGGGGTTTCTGGAAACACCATATATTTT. The rearrangement links TRBV7-2 to TRBJ1-3; 7 bases fit TRBD1. This CDR3 has 16 amino acids. V was clipped by 3 bases and J by 1 base; unmatched bases: 6. CDR1 is SGHTA, CDR2 FQGNSA, per germline.

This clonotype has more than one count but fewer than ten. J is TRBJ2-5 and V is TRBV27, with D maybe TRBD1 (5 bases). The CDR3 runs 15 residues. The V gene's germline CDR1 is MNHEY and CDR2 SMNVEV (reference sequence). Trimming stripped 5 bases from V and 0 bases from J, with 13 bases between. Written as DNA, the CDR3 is TGTGCCAGCAGTCTAGGGGTGGGCGACCAAGAGACCCAGTACTTC. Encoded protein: CASSLGVGDQETQYF.

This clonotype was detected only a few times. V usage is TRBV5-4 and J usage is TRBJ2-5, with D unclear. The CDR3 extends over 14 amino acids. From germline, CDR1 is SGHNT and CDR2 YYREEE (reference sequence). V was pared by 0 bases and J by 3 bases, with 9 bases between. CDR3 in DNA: TGTGCCAGCAGCTTGGCGACCCAAAAAGAGACCCAGTACTTC. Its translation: CASSLATQKETQYF.